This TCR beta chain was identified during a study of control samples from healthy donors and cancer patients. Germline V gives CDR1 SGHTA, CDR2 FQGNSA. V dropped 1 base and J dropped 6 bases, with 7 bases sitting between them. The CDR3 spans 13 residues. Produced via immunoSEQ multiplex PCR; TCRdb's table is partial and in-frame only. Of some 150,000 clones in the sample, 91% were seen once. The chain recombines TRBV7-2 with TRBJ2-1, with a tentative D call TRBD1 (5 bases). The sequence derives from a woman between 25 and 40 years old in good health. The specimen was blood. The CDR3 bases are TGTGCCAGCAGCTTAGTAACAGGCAATGAGCAGTTCTTC. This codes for CASSLVTGNEQFF.